The 3 T cell receptor beta chains below were found in one sample sequenced in a study of control samples from healthy donors and cancer patients. Some clones are missing from TCRdb's copy, which holds only in-frame ones; the method was immunoSEQ multiplex PCR. Seen here are 85,000 to 120,000 clones, around 90% observed once, and the top ten hold 2% to 3%. Sequenced material: blood. The receptors come from a woman between 18 and 30 years old in good health.

This sequence joins TRBV5-1 and TRBJ1-1, with D perhaps matching TRBD1 (6 bases). V gave up 5 bases and J gave up 3 bases, with 17 bases separating them. The CDR3 covers 15 residues. Germline V lookup: CDR1 SGHRS, CDR2 YFSETQ. For the CDR3, the DNA is TGCGCCAGCAGAGTTTTCGGACAGCCCGACACTGAAGCTTTCTTT. It encodes CASRVFGQPDTEAFF. Full variable domain (remainder filled in from reference TRBV5-1 and TRBJ1-1): KAGVTQTPRYLIKTRGQQVTLSCSPISGHRSVSWYQQTPGQGLQFLFEYFSETQRNKGNFPGRFSGRQFSNSRSEMNVSTLELGDSALYLCASRVFGQPDTEAFFGQGTRLTVV.

The chain combines TRBV30 with TRBJ1-5; 7 nucleotides align to TRBD1. The CDR3 extends over 15 amino acids. V shed 0 bases and J 1 base; nucleotides not matched to a gene: 3. Germline-derived CDR1 and CDR2 are GTSNPN and SVGIG (reference sequence). CDR3 amino acids: CAWSVGDRSNQPQHF. The CDR3 DNA is TGTGCCTGGAGTGTGGGGGACAGAAGCAATCAGCCCCAGCATTTT.

This rearrangement joins TRBV28 to TRBJ1-2, with D perhaps matching TRBD1 (5 bases). Trimming pared 10 bases from V and 5 bases from J, leaving 17 bases between. Per germline, CDR1 MDHEN and CDR2 SYDVKM. CDR3 length: 13 amino acids. This CDR3 reads CATLLLGVYGYTF. CDR3 bases: TGTGCCACCCTCCTACTGGGGGTTTATGGCTACACCTTC.